This paragraph covers one T cell receptor beta chain sequence. Its target is not known. This sample was taken from a study of radiotherapy plus CTLA-4 blockade in lung cancer. Study-wide findings and caveats: The authors reported that early blood T cell clone dynamics, with interferon-beta, best predicted response. Once radiotherapy plus ipilimumab had been given, TCR clones derived from tumor expanded in blood.

The V gene's germline CDR1 is SGHRS and CDR2 YFSETQ. The ends lost 2 bases at V and 0 bases at J; junction bases unmatched: 4. CDR3 length equals 17 residues. Produced via immunoSEQ multiplex PCR; TCRdb's table is partial and in-frame only. This table has 81,000 or so clones, about four fifths appearing once. The study treated chemo-refractory metastatic non-small-cell lung cancer patients with focal radiation plus ipilimumab CTLA-4 blockade. The clonotype was recovered from a human donor with non-small cell lung cancer that progressed on radiotherapy plus ipilimumab. The sequences come from peripheral blood, collected from a patient treated with radiotherapy plus ipilimumab. The rearrangement uses TRBV5-1 and TRBJ2-2; TRBD1 aligns across 10 bases. The CDR3 here is CASSFHGQGANTGELFF. The CDR3 DNA sequence: TGCGCCAGCAGCTTCCACGGACAGGGGGCGAACACCGGGGAGCTGTTTTTT.